The sequence of this T cell receptor (beta chain) was determined in a study of blood T cell repertoires in COVID-19. At the level of the study: T cells, B-cell-depleted T cells, or PBMCs supplied cDNA or gDNA.

J was trimmed by 7 bases and V by 4 bases; bases with no gene match: 2. This CDR3 has 15 residues. Germline lookup yields CDR1 MNHNY and CDR2 SVGAGI (reference sequence). Method: immunoSEQ multiplex PCR; TCRdb's copy keeps in-frame clones and lacks some. Among more than 100,000 clones, 70% to 90% were seen once, and the ten largest hold about 3%. The source material was peripheral blood. The rearrangement joins TRBV6-6 to TRBJ2-1; TRBD2 matches at 15 bases. The source is a human donor in a cohort sampled during active COVID-19. The CDR3 DNA reads TGTGCCAGCAGTTGGACTAGCGGGGGGGCTAATGAGCAGTTCTTC. Translated: CASSWTSGGANEQFF.